A single sample gave rise to the 4 T cell receptor beta chains below, sequenced in a study of blood T cell repertoires in COVID-19. Some clones are missing from TCRdb's copy, which holds only in-frame ones; the method was immunoSEQ multiplex PCR. This table holds about 190,000 clones, more than 75% found once. Sequenced material: PBMCs or T cells enriched from blood (not recorded which). The receptors here all came from a woman between 50 and 59 years old with acute COVID-19.

The sample holds a few counts of this clone. V gene TRBV28 combines with J gene TRBJ1-2, with 9 bases identical to TRBD1. With V trimmed by 6 bases and J by 5 bases, 10 bases remained unmatched. This CDR3 has 15 residues. In germline, CDR1 is MDHEN, CDR2 SYDVKM. CDR3 sequence reads: CASRPAGQGWYGYTF. DNA for the CDR3: TGTGCCAGCAGACCCGCGGGACAGGGATGGTATGGCTACACCTTC.

The CDR3 DNA reads as TGTGCCAGCAGCAAGCAGGGGGTCGGTGAAAAACTGTTTTTT. Translating gives CASSKQGVGEKLFF. The rearrangement joins TRBV7-6 to TRBJ1-4, with TRBD1 matching over 7 bases. The V gene's germline CDR1 is SGHVS and CDR2 FNYEAQ. Trimming removed 5 bases from V and 7 bases from J; junction bases left unmatched: 7. This CDR3 comprises 14 residues.

This chain uses TRBV29-1 with TRBJ1-2, with 7 bases matching TRBD1. This CDR3 region has 12 residues. The V and J ends lost 8 bases and 4 bases, in that order; junction bases with no gene match: 7. Germline V gives CDR1 SQVTM, CDR2 ANQGSEA. The CDR3 nucleotides read TGCAGCATAGCAGGGACAGTCTATGGCTACACCTTC. This sequence encodes CSIAGTVYGYTF.

This chain joins TRBV10-3 and TRBJ1-1; D possibly corresponds to TRBD1 (6 bases). Trimming took 8 bases from V and 1 from J, leaving 11 bases between them. In germline, CDR1 is ENHRY, CDR2 SYGVKD. The CDR3 runs 13 residues. CDR3 nucleotide sequence: TGTGCCATCTGGGGGGGGCGGAACACTGAAGCTTTCTTT. It translates to CAIWGGRNTEAFF.